The present T cell receptor (beta chain) was sequenced within a study of Ad26.COV2.S vaccination and SARS-CoV-2 variants. Looking at the study overall: Participants got Ad26.COV2.S intramuscularly, once or twice 56 days apart.

For this clone: Antigen unknown.

Assay: immunoSEQ multiplex PCR; the TCRdb copy retains only in-frame clones and omits some. In the table there are 320,000 or so clones, around 90% of which are singletons. Described treatment: roughly 20 received Ad26.COV2.S at low or high dose, single or two shots; several received placebo; per-sample allocation not given. Material that was analyzed had been drawn on day 63 after the first vaccine or placebo injection. This CDR3 is 16 amino acids long. Trimming removed 0 bases at V and 7 bases at J, with 18 bases between. Germline assignment: CDR1 MNHEY and CDR2 SMNVEV (reference sequence). Study-wide results and limits: Breadth, reportedly substantial, characterized the spike-specific CD8+ and CD4+ T cell responses after vaccination.

The receptor comes from a person aged 18-65 years who received the Ad26.COV2.S COVID-19 vaccine or a placebo. The sequencing here drew on peripheral blood, taken in a trial of Ad26.COV2.S vaccine versus placebo. The chain employs TRBV27 and TRBJ1-2; D is unclear. CDR3 region: CASSLSSPGSVAGYTF. The CDR3 DNA sequence: TGTGCCAGCAGTTTATCGTCACCGGGGAGCGTTGCTGGCTACACCTTC.